The 11 T cell receptor beta chains below were found in one sample sequenced in a study of technical replicates of blood from a handful of donors. TCRdb's copy holds only in-frame clones and misses some; the assay was immunoSEQ multiplex PCR. Here the sample spans more than 90,000 clones, approximately 94% being singletons. Specimen: T cells isolated from PBMCs. The receptor source for this set is a human donor in good health.

The V call is TRBV14, the J call TRBJ2-1, with 9 bases aligning to TRBD2. V gave up 7 bases and J gave up 3 bases; unmatched junction bases: 1. Per germline, CDR1 SGHDN and CDR2 FVKESK. This CDR3 spans 13 amino acids. Here the CDR3 reads CASTSGNYNEQFF. The DNA for the CDR3 is TGTGCCAGCACTAGCGGGAACTACAATGAGCAGTTCTTC.

This rearrangement joins TRBV19 to TRBJ2-7; 7 nucleotides agree with TRBD1. V dropped 5 bases and J dropped 0; count of bases not matched to a gene: 7. This CDR3 has 15 amino acids. CDR1 and CDR2 (germline): LNHDA, SQIVND (reference sequence). CDR3 sequence reads: CASSASGTASYEQYF. DNA of the CDR3: TGTGCCAGTAGTGCCTCCGGGACAGCCTCCTACGAGCAGTACTTC.

The V and J genes are TRBV19 and TRBJ1-5; 11 nucleotides align to TRBD1. Losses at the gene ends were 3 bases for V and 6 bases for J; bases not matched to a gene: 4. This CDR3 has 15 amino acids. Germline V gene sequence: CDR1 LNHDA, CDR2 SQIVND (reference sequence). The CDR3 region is CASSMWTGGFQPQHF. CDR3 nucleotide sequence: TGTGCCAGTAGTATGTGGACAGGGGGCTTTCAGCCCCAGCATTTT.

V gene TRBV15 combines with J gene TRBJ2-2; 9 positions match TRBD2. Germline V gene sequence: CDR1 LNHNV, CDR2 YYDKDF (reference sequence). Trimming removed 0 bases from V and 6 bases from J; junction bases left unmatched: 14. CDR3 size: 19 residues. The chain's CDR3 is CATSRDGSFAGGLAGELFF. CDR3 DNA sequence: TGTGCCACCAGCAGAGATGGGTCGTTCGCGGGGGGGCTGGCCGGGGAGCTGTTTTTT. Variable domain in full (rest from reference TRBV15 and TRBJ2-2): DAMVIQNPRYQVTQFGKPVTLSCSQTLNHNVMYWYQQKSSQAPKLLFHYYDKDFNNEADTPDNFQSRRPNTSFCFLDIRSPGLGDTAMYLCATSRDGSFAGGLAGELFFGEGSRLTVL.

The gene calls are TRBV4-1 and TRBJ1-2; the D gene is possibly TRBD1 (6 bases). V dropped 0 bases and J dropped 4 bases, with 9 bases sitting between them. The germline CDR1 and CDR2 sequences are MGHRA and YSYEKL. The CDR3 has 14 residues. CDR3 residues: CASSQDGQPYGYTF. Here the CDR3 DNA reads TGCGCCAGCAGCCAAGATGGACAGCCCTATGGCTACACCTTC.

The chain employs TRBV7-9 and TRBJ2-7, with TRBD2 matching over 12 bases. The germline V gene has CDR1 SEHNR and CDR2 FQNEAQ (reference sequence). V was pared by 3 bases and J by 4 bases, with 1 base of the junction left unmatched. There are 14 residues in the CDR3. The DNA for the CDR3 is TGTGCCAGCAGCTTCGGACTAGCGGGATACGAGCAGTACTTC. Protein product: CASSFGLAGYEQYF.

This chain joins TRBV28 and TRBJ2-1, with 11 bases identical to TRBD1. V trimming: 7 bases; J trimming: 4 bases; junction bases outside the gene matches: 9. The CDR3 sequence is 16 residues long. Germline V lookup: CDR1 MDHEN, CDR2 SYDVKM. The CDR3 protein is CASTPLDRGHYNEQFF. The CDR3 bases are TGTGCCAGCACCCCCCTGGACAGGGGGCATTACAATGAGCAGTTCTTC.

J is TRBJ2-3 and V is TRBV5-8; TRBD2 is a possible D gene (5 bases). V dropped 0 bases and J dropped 2 bases, with 13 bases sitting between them. Germline V lookup: CDR1 SGHTS, CDR2 YDEGEE. The CDR3 is made up of 16 amino acids. The CDR3 bases are TGTGCCAGCAGCTTGGGAGGGTTAGGCCACACAGATACGCAGTATTTT. This gives the protein CASSLGGLGHTDTQYF.

The chain is built from TRBV28 and TRBJ1-1; weak D call: TRBD1 (5 bases). CDR3 length equals 14 residues. Between the trimmed V and J ends, which lost 5 bases and 7 bases, there was a span of 17 bases. Germline V gives CDR1 MDHEN, CDR2 SYDVKM. The CDR3 DNA follows: TGTGCCAGCAGTATGGGGGGACGGGGTATTGAAGCTTTCTTT. Amino acid sequence: CASSMGGRGIEAFF. Based on the CDR3 plus reference TRBV28 and TRBJ1-1, the full variable domain is DVKVTQSSRYLVKRTGEKVFLECVQDMDHENMFWYRQDPGLGLRLIYFSYDVKMKEKGDIPEGYSVSREKKERFSLILESASTNQTSMYLCASSMGGRGIEAFFGQGTRLTVV.

The rearrangement joins TRBV10-3 to TRBJ2-1; D ambiguous. CDR3 size: 14 residues. The germline gives CDR1 ENHRY, CDR2 SYGVKD. Trimming left V 4 bases short and J 2 bases short, with 9 bases between. The CDR3 region has the DNA TGTGCCATCAGTGTAGTCTCGACCTACAATGAGCAGTTCTTC. Amino acids: CAISVVSTYNEQFF.

The chain recombines TRBV7-2 with TRBJ2-1, with 7 positions matching TRBD2. Germline CDR1 and CDR2: SGHTA and FQGNSA. The V gene end was trimmed by 4 bases and the J gene end by 8 bases; junction bases not matched to a gene: 20. The CDR3 sequence is 18 residues long. The CDR3 is CASSSTGAGVVNWDEQFF. CDR3 DNA: TGTGCCAGCAGCTCGACTGGGGCGGGGGTTGTAAATTGGGATGAGCAGTTCTTC.